Each of the 2 T cell receptor beta chains below was sequenced from the same sample in a study of blood T cell repertoires in COVID-19. The method was immunoSEQ multiplex PCR; TCRdb's version includes in-frame clones alone and lacks a portion of them. The sample yields 150,000 to 200,000 clones, 82% seen once. Input material: PBMCs or T cells enriched from blood (not recorded which). Receptors originate from a woman aged 55-69 years with acute COVID-19.

This clone has a single count. The chain links TRBV7-2 to TRBJ2-7; 8 nucleotides agree with TRBD2. The CDR3 length is 17 residues. Trimming cost V 5 bases and J 3 bases; bases outside gene matches: 15. The germline CDR1 and CDR2 sequences are SGHTA and FQGNSA. Here the CDR3 DNA reads TGTGCCAGCAGCCCCGAAGGCGTTGGGCGGGGGGACTACGAGCAGTACGTC. Translated, it gives CASSPEGVGRGDYEQYV.

The chain has TRBV6-1 and TRBJ1-2, with 8 bases that match TRBD1. CDR3 length equals 15 residues. The germline V gene encodes CDR1 MNHNS and CDR2 SASEGT. Trimming cost V 2 bases and J 6 bases; bases outside gene matches: 8. The CDR3 DNA follows: TGTGCCAGCAGTGAATTCGCAGGGGGCGGAAATGGCTACACCTTC. This encodes CASSEFAGGGNGYTF.